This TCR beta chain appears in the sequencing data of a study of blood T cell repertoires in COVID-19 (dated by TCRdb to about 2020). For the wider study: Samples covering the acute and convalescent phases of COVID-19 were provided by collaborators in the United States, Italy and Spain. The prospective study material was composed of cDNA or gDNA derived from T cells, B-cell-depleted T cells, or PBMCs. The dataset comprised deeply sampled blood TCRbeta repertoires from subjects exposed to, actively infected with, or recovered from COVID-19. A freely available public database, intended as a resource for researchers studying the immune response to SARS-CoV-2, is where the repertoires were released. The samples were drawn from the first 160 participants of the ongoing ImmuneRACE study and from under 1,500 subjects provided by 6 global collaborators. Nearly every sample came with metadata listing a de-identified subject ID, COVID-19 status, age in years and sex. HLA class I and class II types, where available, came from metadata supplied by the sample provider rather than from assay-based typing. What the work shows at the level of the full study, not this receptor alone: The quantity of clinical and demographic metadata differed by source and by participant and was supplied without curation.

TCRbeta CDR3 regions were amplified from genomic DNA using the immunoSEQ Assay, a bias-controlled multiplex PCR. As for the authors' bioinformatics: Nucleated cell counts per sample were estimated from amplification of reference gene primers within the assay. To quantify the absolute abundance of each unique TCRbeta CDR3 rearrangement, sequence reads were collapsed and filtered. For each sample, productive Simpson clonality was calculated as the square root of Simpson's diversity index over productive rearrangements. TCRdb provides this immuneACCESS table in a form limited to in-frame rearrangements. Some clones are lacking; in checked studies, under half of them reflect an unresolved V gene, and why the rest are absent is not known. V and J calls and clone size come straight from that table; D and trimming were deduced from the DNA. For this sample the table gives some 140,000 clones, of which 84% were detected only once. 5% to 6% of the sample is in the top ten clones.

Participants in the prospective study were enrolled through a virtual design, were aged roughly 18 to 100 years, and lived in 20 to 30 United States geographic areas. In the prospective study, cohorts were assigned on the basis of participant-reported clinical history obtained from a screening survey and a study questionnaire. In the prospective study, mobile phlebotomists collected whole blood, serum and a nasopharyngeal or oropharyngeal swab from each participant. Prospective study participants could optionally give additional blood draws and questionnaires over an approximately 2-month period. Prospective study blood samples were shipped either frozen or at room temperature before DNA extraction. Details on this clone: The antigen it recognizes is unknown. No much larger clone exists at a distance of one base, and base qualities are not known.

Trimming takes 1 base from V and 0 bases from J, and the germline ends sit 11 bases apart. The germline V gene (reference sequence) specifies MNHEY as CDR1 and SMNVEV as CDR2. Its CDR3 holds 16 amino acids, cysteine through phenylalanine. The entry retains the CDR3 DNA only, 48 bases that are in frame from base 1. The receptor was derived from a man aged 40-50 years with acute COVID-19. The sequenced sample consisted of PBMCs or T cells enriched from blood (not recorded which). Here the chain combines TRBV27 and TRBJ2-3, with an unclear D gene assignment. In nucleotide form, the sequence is TGTGCCAGCAGTTTATTACCAGCTAGTAGCACAGATACGCAGTATTTT. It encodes CASSLLPASSTDTQYF.